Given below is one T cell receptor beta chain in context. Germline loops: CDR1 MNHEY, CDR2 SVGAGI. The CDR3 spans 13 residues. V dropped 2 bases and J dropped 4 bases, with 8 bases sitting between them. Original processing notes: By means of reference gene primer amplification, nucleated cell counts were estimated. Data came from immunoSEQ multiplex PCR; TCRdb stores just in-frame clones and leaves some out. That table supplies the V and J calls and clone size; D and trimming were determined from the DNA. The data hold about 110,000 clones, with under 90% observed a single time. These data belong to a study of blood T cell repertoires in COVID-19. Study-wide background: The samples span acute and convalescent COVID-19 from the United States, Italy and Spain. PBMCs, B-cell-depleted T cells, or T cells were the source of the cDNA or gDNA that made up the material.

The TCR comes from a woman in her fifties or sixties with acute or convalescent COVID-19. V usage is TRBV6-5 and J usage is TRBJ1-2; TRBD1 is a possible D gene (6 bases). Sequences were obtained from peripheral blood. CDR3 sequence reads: CASSYGQRYGYTF. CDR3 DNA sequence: TGTGCCAGCAGTTACGGACAGCGCTATGGCTACACCTTC.